These 2 T cell receptor beta chains were all obtained from the same sample, sequenced in a study of vaccination and CD4 T cells after COVID-19. Antigen specificity for these receptors is unknown. Treatment in this sample: roughly ten-day PBMC culture with coronavirus spike peptide pools or control peptides (ViraFEST assay). The Oncomine TCR Beta short-read assay was applied to DNA of cultured CD4+ T cells. TCRdb re-called the PCR reads through MiXCR, storing one row per CDR3 protein. The sample has 17,000 or so distinct CDR3 sequences; roughly 60% are singletons. Sequenced input: CD4+ T cells from blood, cultured in vitro. These receptors all come from a human donor who had recovered from COVID-19.

This clonotype has a handful of counts. The chain employs TRBV20-1 and TRBJ2-7; 9 bases align to TRBD2. The V gene's germline CDR1 is DFQATT and CDR2 SNEGSKA (reference sequence). The J segment lost 5 bases and the V segment lost 0 bases, leaving 14 bases of the junction unmatched. This CDR3 is built from 17 residues. The CDR3 protein is CSAREGGGALGSHEQYF. The DNA for the CDR3 is TGCAGTGCTAGAGAGGGCGGGGGGGCTCTCGGATCCCACGAGCAGTACTTC.

V usage is TRBV2 and J usage is TRBJ1-1, with TRBD1 matching 7 bases. CDR1 and CDR2 (germline): SNHLY, FYNNEI. The CDR3 contains 14 residues. With 6 bases clipped from V and 5 bases from J, the junction kept 9 bases outside the gene matches. CDR3 amino acids: CASRTQGVGTEAFF. Here the CDR3 DNA reads TGTGCCAGCAGGACCCAGGGGGTAGGTACTGAAGCTTTCTTT.